Each of the 12 T cell receptor beta chains below was sequenced from the same sample in a study of regulatory T cells in long-lasting Graves disease. Stated time point: newly diagnosed GD, antithyroid drugs for less than 3 months. PBMC-extracted RNA yielded the TCR library. To make TCR beta libraries, researchers used iRepertoire HTBI primers and Arm-PCR of CDR3 regions. TCRdb re-called the multiplex PCR reads through MiXCR, storing one row per CDR3 protein. Among some 410,000 distinct CDR3 sequences listed, about 15% were seen once. These data are also associated with another study on T cells in Graves' hyperthyroidism and ophthalmopathy.

The starting material was peripheral blood mononuclear cells (PBMCs), obtained at new diagnosis, from a patient treated with antithyroid drugs. The receptors shown here come from a woman aged 25-40 years with Graves disease.

The chain links TRBV19 to TRBJ1-1; no definite D call. The germline V gene has CDR1 LNHDA and CDR2 SQIVND (reference sequence). V dropped 7 bases and J dropped 1 base, with 7 bases sitting between them. The CDR3 is 12 amino acids. CDR3 nucleotides: TGTGCCAGTATCGGTCCGAACACTGAAGCTTTCTTT. Protein product: CASIGPNTEAFF.

This clonotype was detected many times. V usage is TRBV15 and J usage is TRBJ2-1; 9 bases match TRBD2. Germline CDR1 reads LNHNV; CDR2 reads YYDKDF (reference sequence). With 0 bases clipped from V and 9 bases from J, the junction kept 9 bases outside the gene matches. There are 16 residues in the CDR3. CDR3 protein: CATSRDLAGASSEQFF. Here the CDR3 DNA reads TGTGCCACCAGCAGAGATTTAGCGGGGGCTTCAAGTGAGCAGTTCTTC.

This clonotype has a count of ten or more. The chain carries TRBV6-2 or TRBV6-3 and TRBJ2-1; D possibly corresponds to TRBD2 (5 bases). Germline lookup yields CDR1 MNHEY and CDR2 SVGEGT. Trimming pared 5 bases from V and 2 bases from J, leaving 16 bases between. The CDR3 loop spans 16 amino acids. The CDR3 nucleotides read TGTGCCAGCAGTGAAGGTTTGTGGGAGCCCTACAATGAGCAGTTCTTC. It specifies CASSEGLWEPYNEQFF.

As concerns this clonotype: This is likely an artifact of a read error, given a far larger clone one base away. The chain links TRBV15 to TRBJ1-1; D is ambiguous. V was shortened by 7 bases and J by 0 bases, with 15 bases between the two germline ends. Germline V lookup: CDR1 LNHNV, CDR2 YYDKDF (reference sequence). The CDR3 is 15 amino acids. The CDR3 nucleotides read TGTGCCACCACCAGGACGGACCTCATGAACACTGAAGCTTTCTTT. This translates into CATTRTDLMNTEAFF.

The rearrangement joins TRBV6-2 or TRBV6-3 to TRBJ2-1, with 8 bases lining up with TRBD2. This CDR3 has 16 residues. Germline CDR1 MNHEY, CDR2 SVGEGT. V shed 7 bases and J 1 base; nucleotides not matched to a gene: 9. The CDR3 sequence: CASIWSGTSSYNEQFF. The CDR3 bases are TGTGCCAGCATCTGGTCCGGGACTAGTTCCTACAATGAGCAGTTCTTC.

The sample holds many counts of this clonotype. The J gene is TRBJ2-7, the V gene TRBV3-1; 9 bases match TRBD1. V dropped 3 bases and J dropped 6; count of bases not matched to a gene: 6. Germline V gene data show CDR1 as LGHDT and CDR2 as YNNKEL (reference sequence). This CDR3 is built from 14 residues. CDR3 DNA: TGTGCCAGCAGCCATTGGACAGGGGAGGGCGAGCAGTACTTC. Translating gives CASSHWTGEGEQYF.

This clonotype was counted many times. J is TRBJ1-5 and V is TRBV10-3, with D possibly matching TRBD1 (5 bases). Trimming removed 7 bases from V and 3 bases from J, with 7 bases in between. The CDR3 is 12 residues long. Germline V gives CDR1 ENHRY, CDR2 SYGVKD. The CDR3 spells CAIKDTNQPQHF. The CDR3 DNA sequence: TGTGCCATCAAGGACACCAATCAGCCCCAGCATTTT.

Remarks on this clonotype: A much larger clone sits a single nucleotide away, making a read error possible. The chain uses TRBV7-3 and TRBJ2-1; no definite D call. The CDR3 has 14 residues. V lost 2 bases, J lost 7 bases, and 12 bases lay in between. The germline gives CDR1 SGHTA, CDR2 FQGTGA. CDR3 loop: CASSLPLQRNEQFF. DNA of the CDR3: TGTGCCAGCAGCTTACCACTCCAAAGAAATGAGCAGTTCTTC.

Comment on this clonotype: Being one base from a much bigger clone, this may be a read error. The chain employs TRBV20-1 and TRBJ1-5; tentative D call: TRBD1 (5 bases). The germline V gene has CDR1 DFQATT and CDR2 SNEGSKA (reference sequence). CDR3 length equals 14 residues. The CDR3 here is CSARIWGWDQPQRF. In DNA, the CDR3 is TGCAGTGCTAGGATTTGGGGGTGGGATCAGCCCCAGCGTTTT.

This clonotype was seen at least ten times. This chain joins TRBV7-9 and TRBJ1-1; no clear D. V dropped 0 bases and J dropped 9 bases, with 5 bases sitting between them. CDR3 length: 11 amino acids. Germline V gene sequence: CDR1 SEHNR, CDR2 FQNEAQ (reference sequence). CDR3 nucleotides: TGTGCCAGCAGCTTAGCCGGGAAAGCTTTCTTT. This codes for CASSLAGKAFF.

The table lists this clonotype with many counts. The chain recombines TRBV7-6 with TRBJ2-1; D is unresolved. This CDR3 region has 17 residues. Germline V gene lookup returns CDR1 SGHVS and CDR2 FNYEAQ. Trimming pared 0 bases from V and 0 bases from J, leaving 12 bases between. In nucleotides, the CDR3 is TGTGCCAGCAGCTTAGCGAGCCTGTCCAGCTCCTACAATGAGCAGTTCTTC. Protein: CASSLASLSSSYNEQFF.

Details on this clonotype: This likely stems from a read error, as it lies one base from a far larger clone. The chain uses TRBV27 and TRBJ2-7; D possibly matches TRBD1 or TRBD2 (5 bases each). The CDR3 covers 15 residues. V lost 8 bases and J 9 bases, leaving 26 bases between the germline ends. The germline V gene has CDR1 MNHEY and CDR2 SMNVEV (reference sequence). In nucleotides, the CDR3 is TGTGCCAGCTCACCGGTAGGGCGAGGGGAAGACGGGCAGTACTTC. Encoded protein: CASSPVGRGEDGQYF.